The 26 T cell receptor beta chains below come from one sample, sequenced in a study of T cells after yellow fever vaccination. From the 5' RACE reads, TCRdb called clonotypes with MiXCR, one entry per CDR3 protein. The sample has roughly 250,000 distinct CDR3 sequences; 10% to 15% are singletons. This specimen consisted of CD4+ T cells sorted from PBMCs, obtained 45 days after the yellow fever booster vaccination. The receptors stem from a man aged 25 to 40 who received the YFV17D yellow fever vaccine.

The J gene is TRBJ2-3, the V gene TRBV11-2; 12 positions agree with TRBD2. Germline loops: CDR1 SGHAT, CDR2 FQNNGV. V was pared by 0 bases and J by 1 base, with 5 bases of the junction left unmatched. The CDR3 has 18 residues. The CDR3 coding sequence is TGTGCCAGCAGCTTAGAACTAGCGGGAGGTTCAGGCACAGATACGCAGTATTTT. Protein product: CASSLELAGGSGTDTQYF.

J is TRBJ1-5 and V is TRBV5-1, with D possibly TRBD1 on 5 matching bases. The V end lost 0 bases, the J end lost 3 bases, and 7 bases lay between the germline ends. Germline CDR1 is SGHRS and CDR2 is YFSETQ. The CDR3 runs 14 residues. CDR3 protein: CASSLAGHNQPQHF. The CDR3, as DNA: TGCGCCAGCAGCTTGGCTGGACACAATCAGCCCCAGCATTTT.

This clonotype has a handful of counts. This rearrangement joins TRBV6-5 to TRBJ2-3; D gene ambiguous. The CDR3 is 15 amino acids. The germline gives CDR1 MNHEY, CDR2 SVGAGI. V was trimmed by 2 bases and J by 2 bases, leaving 11 bases between them. The CDR3 DNA is TGTGCCAGCAGTTACCAAAGTTCGTTCACAGATACGCAGTATTTT. Residues: CASSYQSSFTDTQYF.

This clonotype came up a few times. The V gene is TRBV20-1, the J gene TRBJ2-3; TRBD2 matches 9 bases. Trimming took 7 bases from V and 5 from J; bases not matched to a gene: 10. Germline lookup yields CDR1 DFQATT and CDR2 SNEGSKA (reference sequence). The CDR3 contains 14 residues. CDR3 loop: CSVPTSGGQDTQYF. CDR3 bases: TGCAGTGTCCCGACTAGCGGCGGTCAAGATACGCAGTATTTT.

This clonotype was observed a handful of times. The genes are TRBV7-8 and TRBJ2-7; TRBD2 agrees at 7 bases. CDR1 is SGHVS and CDR2 is FQNEAQ in the germline V gene. V shed 7 bases, J shed 0 bases, and the junction held 9 bases outside the gene matches. The CDR3 length is 15 residues. The CDR3 sequence: CASNNERGYSYEQYF. The CDR3 bases are TGTGCCAGCAACAACGAGCGGGGCTACTCCTACGAGCAGTACTTC.

V gene TRBV18 combines with J gene TRBJ2-1; D is unclear. V dropped 1 base and J dropped 0 bases, with 7 bases sitting between them. CDR1 is KGHSH, CDR2 LQKENI, per germline. This CDR3 comprises 15 residues. The chain's CDR3 is CASSPLQSSYNEQFF. CDR3 DNA sequence: TGTGCCAGCTCACCACTCCAGAGCTCCTACAATGAGCAGTTCTTC. The whole variable domain, remainder taken from reference TRBV18 and TRBJ2-1, is NAGVMQNPRHLVRRRGQEARLRCSPMKGHSHVYWYRQLPEEGLKFMVYLQKENIIDESGMPKERFSAEFPKEGPSILRIQQVVRGDSAAYFCASSPLQSSYNEQFFGPGTRLTVL.

The table lists this clonotype with a few counts. This rearrangement joins TRBV5-4 to TRBJ2-5, with D possibly TRBD1 on 6 matching bases. From germline, CDR1 is SGHNT and CDR2 YYREEE (reference sequence). The V gene lost 4 bases and the J gene lost 9 bases, with 13 bases spanning the gap. This CDR3 has 12 amino acids. DNA of the CDR3: TGTGCCAGCAGCCAACATTCAGGGGCCCAGTACTTC. This sequence encodes CASSQHSGAQYF.

The chain is built from TRBV7-2 and TRBJ1-2; D unresolved. Trimming pared 7 bases from V and 8 bases from J, leaving 11 bases between. The CDR3 runs to 11 residues. Looked up from germline, CDR1 is SGHTA and CDR2 is FQGNSA. The CDR3 coding sequence is TGTGCCAGCATCTTGAGAGAGGGCTACACCTTC. Its translation is CASILREGYTF.

The V and J genes are TRBV20-1 and TRBJ2-3; 10 bases map to TRBD2. Germline V CDR1 and CDR2: DFQATT, SNEGSKA (reference sequence). The V gene end was trimmed by 6 bases and the J gene end by 5 bases; junction bases not matched to a gene: 14. This CDR3 is built from 16 residues. This CDR3 reads CSATPYRRLAGDTQYF. The CDR3 DNA is TGCAGTGCCACTCCTTACCGTCGACTAGCGGGAGATACGCAGTATTTT.

The chain joins TRBV11-2 to TRBJ2-5; D is possibly TRBD1 (7 bases). V was shortened by 3 bases and J by 9 bases, with 20 bases between the two germline ends. In germline, CDR1 is SGHAT, CDR2 FQNNGV. The CDR3 has 15 amino acids. CDR3 in amino acids: CASSFDQTGTGAQYF. CDR3 nucleotides: TGTGCCAGCAGCTTCGATCAGACAGGGACGGGGGCCCAGTACTTC. Filled out from reference TRBV11-2 and TRBJ2-5, the complete variable domain reads EAGVAQSPRYKIIEKRQSVAFWCNPISGHATLYWYQQILGQGPKLLIQFQNNGVVDDSQLPKDRFSAERLKGVDSTLKIQPAKLEDSAVYLCASSFDQTGTGAQYFGPGTRLLVL.

This clonotype showed up just a few times. The rearrangement uses TRBV4-1 and TRBJ1-2; D may be TRBD1 (6 bases). Germline-derived CDR1 and CDR2 are MGHRA and YSYEKL. Trimming took off 3 bases at V and 5 bases at J, with 19 bases between the two ends. The CDR3 sequence is 16 residues long. The CDR3 nucleotides are TGCGCCAGCAGCCATGACGCACGGACAGAGCTTTATGGCTACACCTTC. Translating gives CASSHDARTELYGYTF.

This clonotype occurred a few times. The chain carries TRBV20-1 and TRBJ1-5; D remains unclear. V was pared by 4 bases and J by 3 bases, with 4 bases between. This CDR3 spans 11 amino acids. Germline loops: CDR1 DFQATT, CDR2 SNEGSKA (reference sequence). The CDR3 sequence is CSANPNQPQHF. CDR3 nucleotides: TGCAGTGCTAACCCCAATCAGCCCCAGCATTTT.

The chain carries TRBV7-2 and TRBJ2-3, with 7 bases that match TRBD2. This CDR3 region has 13 residues. With 6 bases clipped from V and 7 bases from J, the junction kept 7 bases outside the gene matches. In germline, CDR1 is SGHTA, CDR2 FQGNSA. CDR3 amino acids: CASSYSSGYTQYF. In DNA form, the CDR3 reads TGTGCCAGCAGTTATTCTAGCGGATATACGCAGTATTTT.

The chain has TRBV15 and TRBJ2-1; TRBD2 aligns across 12 bases. The CDR3 sequence is 17 residues long. The V segment lost 2 bases and the J segment 2 bases; nucleotides outside the gene matches: 4. Germline CDR1 reads LNHNV; CDR2 reads YYDKDF (reference sequence). CDR3 residues: CATSRKTSGGPYNEQFF. Here the CDR3 DNA reads TGTGCCACCAGCAGAAAGACTAGCGGGGGCCCCTACAATGAGCAGTTCTTC.

This clonotype was picked up a small number of times. The chain recombines TRBV7-3 with TRBJ1-4; no reliable D call. Germline V gives CDR1 SGHTA, CDR2 FQGTGA. The CDR3 is made up of 13 amino acids. V was cut by 1 base and J by 7 bases, with 7 bases left in between. The CDR3 reads CASSLMSGEKLFF. The DNA for the CDR3 is TGTGCCAGCAGCTTAATGTCGGGTGAAAAACTGTTTTTT.

In this sample, this clonotype turned up once. The chain joins TRBV5-1 to TRBJ1-4; the D gene is possibly TRBD1 (6 bases). The CDR3 contains 16 residues. Trimming left V 3 bases short and J 8 bases short, with 20 bases between. Germline V CDR1 and CDR2: SGHRS, YFSETQ. The CDR3 sequence: CASSSGAGASKEKLFF. The CDR3 DNA reads TGCGCCAGCAGCTCGGGGGCCGGGGCCAGTAAGGAAAAACTGTTTTTT. The variable domain in full, completed from reference TRBV5-1 and TRBJ1-4, reads KAGVTQTPRYLIKTRGQQVTLSCSPISGHRSVSWYQQTPGQGLQFLFEYFSETQRNKGNFPGRFSGRQFSNSRSEMNVSTLELGDSALYLCASSSGAGASKEKLFFGSGTQLSVL.

This clonotype has only a few counts. The chain links TRBV20-1 to TRBJ2-5; D may be TRBD1 (5 bases). Germline values: CDR1 DFQATT, CDR2 SNEGSKA (reference sequence). Trimming removed 6 bases at V and 2 bases at J, with 25 bases between. This CDR3 has 17 residues. Here the CDR3 reads CSAGRPRDGRGQETQYF. CDR3 DNA: TGCAGTGCCGGTCGTCCACGTGACGGAAGGGGACAAGAGACCCAGTACTTC.

The chain links TRBV12-3 or TRBV12-4 to TRBJ2-5; D may be TRBD1 (6 bases). The V end was cut by 6 bases, the J end by 2 bases, with 10 bases between. CDR3 length: 13 residues. DNA of the CDR3: TGTGCCAGCAGGGACAGTCCTCAAGAGACCCAGTACTTC. Translated, it gives CASRDSPQETQYF.

This chain links TRBV28 with TRBJ2-1; 14 bases fit TRBD2. Germline CDR1 is MDHEN and CDR2 is SYDVKM. The CDR3 length is 14 residues. With 6 bases clipped from V and 13 bases from J, the junction kept 8 bases outside the gene matches. The CDR3 sequence: CASRPGLAGEKQFF. In DNA, the CDR3 is TGTGCCAGCAGGCCGGGACTAGCGGGGGAAAAACAGTTCTTC.

The J gene is TRBJ2-2, the V gene TRBV30, with 7 bases fitting TRBD2. V gave up 3 bases and J gave up 7 bases; unmatched junction bases: 8. The CDR3 runs 14 residues. The germline CDR1 and CDR2 sequences are GTSNPN and SVGIG (reference sequence). The CDR3 nucleotides are TGTGCCTGGAGACGGGACTACCAAGGCGGGGAGCTGTTTTTT. Translating it yields CAWRRDYQGGELFF.

The chain is built from TRBV7-2 and TRBJ2-4; D ambiguous. V gave up 4 bases and J gave up 15 bases, with 16 bases separating them. CDR3 length: 12 amino acids. Per germline, CDR1 SGHTA and CDR2 FQGNSA. The DNA of the CDR3 is TGTGCCAGCAGCTACGCTAAGTCACCGCGGTACTTC. It specifies CASSYAKSPRYF.

This clonotype was picked up many times. The chain couples TRBV6-6 to TRBJ2-7; D is unclear. V was cut by 5 bases and J by 5 bases, with 10 bases left in between. The CDR3 length is 12 residues. Germline values: CDR1 MNHNY, CDR2 SVGAGI (reference sequence). CDR3 sequence: CASSPLGDEQYF. The CDR3 DNA reads as TGTGCCAGCAGTCCATTAGGCGACGAGCAGTACTTC.

This clonotype turned up a few times. The chain has TRBV12-3 or TRBV12-4 and TRBJ1-5; possibly TRBD1 for D (6 bases). V dropped 6 bases and J dropped 3 bases, with 12 bases sitting between them. This CDR3 has 14 amino acids. The CDR3 protein is CASRDGQNNQPQHF. The CDR3 DNA reads TGTGCCAGCAGGGACGGACAGAACAATCAGCCCCAGCATTTT.

This clonotype was counted only a few times. This sequence joins TRBV7-8 and TRBJ2-2; D is uncertain. Between the trimmed V and J ends, which lost 10 bases and 3 bases, there was a span of 12 bases. CDR1 SGHVS and CDR2 FQNEAQ come from the germline V gene. The CDR3 runs to 13 residues. The CDR3: CATRTKDTGELFF. The DNA of the CDR3 is TGTGCCACCAGAACAAAGGACACCGGGGAGCTGTTTTTT.

The chain recombines TRBV11-3 with TRBJ2-2; 8 bases align to TRBD2. This CDR3 has 16 residues. V gave up 5 bases and J gave up 6 bases; unmatched junction bases: 11. Germline values: CDR1 SGHNT, CDR2 YENEEA. The CDR3 loop reads CASSRGSGSYPGELFF. CDR3 DNA: TGTGCCAGCAGCCGGGGGAGCGGGAGCTATCCCGGGGAGCTGTTTTTT.

This clonotype was observed a handful of times. The chain has TRBV29-1 and TRBJ2-7; 9 bases line up with TRBD2. The CDR3 consists of 13 residues. Losses at the gene ends were 4 bases for V and 7 bases for J; bases not matched to a gene: 8. In germline, CDR1 is SQVTM, CDR2 ANQGSEA. CDR3 protein: CSVVREGRREQYF. The CDR3 DNA sequence: TGCAGCGTTGTGCGGGAGGGCCGGCGAGAGCAGTACTTC.